Below are 5 T cell receptor beta chains sequenced from a single sample in a study of blood T cell repertoires in COVID-19 (dated by TCRdb to 2019 to 2021). Libraries were constructed by the immunoSEQ multiplex PCR assay. TCRdb limited this immuneACCESS table to in-frame rearrangements with V and J called. A share of clones is missing; checked studies link under half to unresolved V genes, and the rest is unexplained. In all, the sample holds about 76,000 clones, and around nine tenths of those were seen once. The leading ten clones occupy roughly 5% of the sample. The sequenced sample was peripheral blood. The receptor source for this set is a man aged 50 or older with active COVID-19.

J is TRBJ2-6 and V is TRBV19; possibly TRBD1 for D (6 bases). The CDR3 has 18 residues. CDR1 is LNHDA, CDR2 SQIVND, per germline (reference sequence). Trimming cost V 6 bases and J 0 bases, with 18 bases left between them. CDR3 protein: CASRKSGQLSSGANVLTF. The CDR3 nucleotides read TGTGCCAGTAGAAAATCGGGACAATTAAGCTCTGGGGCCAACGTCCTGACTTTC.

This chain joins TRBV7-9 and TRBJ2-1, with 9 bases matching TRBD2. The CDR3 spans 15 residues. Germline V gene data show CDR1 as SEHNR and CDR2 as FQNEAQ (reference sequence). Trimming cost V 5 bases and J 7 bases; bases outside gene matches: 9. The CDR3 nucleotides are TGTGCCAGCAGCCCTGTAGCGGGAGCCTGGAATGAGCAGTTCTTC. This encodes CASSPVAGAWNEQFF.

The chain combines TRBV7-2 with TRBJ2-7; 7 bases fit TRBD2. Germline V gene data show CDR1 as SGHTA and CDR2 as FQGNSA. This CDR3 contains 14 residues. V shed 1 base and J 6 bases; nucleotides not matched to a gene: 6. The CDR3: CASSLVGGRSEQYF. The CDR3, as DNA: TGTGCCAGCAGCTTAGTAGGCGGGAGAAGCGAGCAGTACTTC.

With regard to this clone: The junction shows a germline mismatch at one end, possibly a read error. V gene TRBV28 combines with J gene TRBJ2-7, with TRBD2 matching 7 bases. There are 12 residues in the CDR3. Germline CDR1 and CDR2: MDHEN and SYDVKM. CDR3 amino acids: CARSFWGGEQYF. CDR3 sequence (DNA): TGTGCCCGCAGTTTTTGGGGGGGGGAGCAGTACTTC.

The gene calls are TRBV7-4 and TRBJ2-7, with unresolved D. Germline loops: CDR1 SGHVT, CDR2 SQSDAQ. Trimming took 5 bases from V and 3 from J, leaving 23 bases between them. The CDR3 is 17 amino acids. The CDR3 coding sequence is TGTGCCAGCAGCCCACTTTCTAGAGCAAAGGAAGTCTACGAGCAGTACTTC. As protein: CASSPLSRAKEVYEQYF.